A single sample is the source of the 13 T cell receptor beta chains below, sequenced in a study of blood T cell repertoires in COVID-19. Only in-frame clones appear in the TCRdb table, and some are missing; sequencing was by immunoSEQ multiplex PCR. The data contain some 220,000 clones, 84% of them singletons. Sequencing was carried out using peripheral blood. The source is a woman aged 55 to 70 with acute or convalescent COVID-19.

This clone has just a few counts. The rearrangement uses TRBV4-3 and TRBJ1-2; maybe TRBD1 (6 bases). Deletions cut 0 bases from V and 1 base from J, with 12 bases between. The CDR3 is 16 amino acids. Germline assignment: CDR1 LGHNA and CDR2 YSLEER. Here the CDR3 reads CASSQDWSGDNYGYTF. The CDR3 nucleotides read TGCGCCAGCAGCCAAGATTGGTCAGGGGATAACTATGGCTACACCTTC.

On this clone itself: The same CDR3 can be traced to other DNA sequences in this sample. The chain employs TRBV2 and TRBJ1-4; 11 nucleotides line up with TRBD1. The CDR3 is 14 residues long. CDR1 is SNHLY and CDR2 is FYNNEI in the germline V gene. The ends lost 6 bases at V and 8 bases at J; junction bases unmatched: 5. CDR3 sequence reads: CASRDRTGGEKLFF. The CDR3 DNA reads TGTGCCAGCAGAGACAGGACAGGGGGCGAAAAACTGTTTTTT.

The genes are TRBV7-8 and TRBJ2-7; 8 nucleotides line up with TRBD2. Trimming at V came to 1 base and at J to 4 bases, leaving 6 bases not matched to a gene. There are 15 residues in the CDR3. From germline, CDR1 is SGHVS and CDR2 FQNEAQ. CDR3 nucleotide sequence: TGTGCCAGCAGCTTAGGGTTAGCGGGGTCGTACGAGCAGTACTTC. This encodes CASSLGLAGSYEQYF.

The chain uses TRBV5-1 and TRBJ2-1; TRBD1 is a possible D gene (5 bases). The germline V gene has CDR1 SGHRS and CDR2 YFSETQ. V lost 5 bases and J lost 6, with 12 bases in between. The CDR3 sequence is 13 residues long. CDR3 nucleotide sequence: TGCGCCAGCAGTTTCCTAGGGGTCAATGAGCAGTTCTTC. This translates into CASSFLGVNEQFF.

The chain links TRBV9 to TRBJ2-2; weak D call: TRBD2 (6 bases). Germline-derived CDR1 and CDR2 are SGDLS and YYNGEE. The CDR3 is 15 amino acids. V was cut by 0 bases and J by 4 bases, with 10 bases left in between. The CDR3 DNA reads as TGTGCCAGCAGCGTAGCGGGGGTGGCCACCGGGGAGCTGTTTTTT. It encodes CASSVAGVATGELFF.

The chain joins TRBV28 to TRBJ1-5, with a weak D call TRBD1 (6 bases). The CDR3 loop spans 12 amino acids. The germline gives CDR1 MDHEN, CDR2 SYDVKM. Trimming removed 10 bases from V and 3 bases from J, with 10 bases in between. The CDR3 sequence is CATGQHNQPQHF. The CDR3 DNA reads TGTGCCACCGGACAGCACAATCAGCCCCAGCATTTT.

DNA of the CDR3: TGTGCCAGCAGCCCCTTCTCGCGTTCCGCAGATACGCAGTATTTT. It yields the protein CASSPFSRSADTQYF. The V and J genes are TRBV7-8 and TRBJ2-3; D unresolved. Trimming left V 5 bases short and J 4 bases short, with 16 bases between. This CDR3 comprises 15 residues. Germline V gives CDR1 SGHVS, CDR2 FQNEAQ.

This chain links TRBV7-8 with TRBJ1-5, with D possibly TRBD1 on 6 matching bases. Trimming pared 3 bases from V and 4 bases from J, leaving 13 bases between. The germline gives CDR1 SGHVS, CDR2 FQNEAQ. The CDR3 extends over 15 amino acids. The CDR3: CASSLDTGLNQPQHF. The CDR3 DNA sequence: TGTGCCAGCAGCTTGGACACAGGGCTTAATCAGCCCCAGCATTTT.

CDR3 residues: CATQATFTNTGELFF. In DNA, the CDR3 is TGTGCCACCCAGGCAACTTTTACGAACACCGGGGAGCTGTTTTTT. This rearrangement joins TRBV6-5 to TRBJ2-2; D is undetermined. V lost 10 bases and J lost 0, with 15 bases in between. CDR3 length equals 15 residues. CDR1 MNHEY and CDR2 SVGAGI come from the germline V gene.

Only a few counts were recorded for this clone. DNA for the CDR3: TGTGCCAGCAGTTTAAGCCTAACAGGGGGCACTGAAGCTTTCTTT. Translating it yields CASSLSLTGGTEAFF. V gene TRBV28 combines with J gene TRBJ1-1; 8 bases fit TRBD1. V shed 2 bases, J shed 4 bases, and the junction held 6 bases outside the gene matches. Germline V CDR1 and CDR2: MDHEN, SYDVKM. This CDR3 region has 15 residues.

This chain connects TRBV3-1 (or the pseudogene TRBV3-2) to TRBJ2-7, with a weak D call TRBD2 (6 bases). Trimming pared 3 bases from V and 4 bases from J, leaving 13 bases between. Germline V gene sequence: CDR1 LGHDT, CDR2 YNNKEL (reference sequence). This CDR3 region has 14 residues. The CDR3 is CASSHGGSLYEQYF. The CDR3 DNA sequence: TGTGCCAGCAGCCACGGGGGTTCTCTTTACGAGCAGTACTTC.

The chain has TRBV6-1 and TRBJ1-2; 10 nucleotides line up with TRBD1. The CDR3 is made up of 14 amino acids. V lost 2 bases and J lost 6; bases outside the gene matches: 3. Germline lookup yields CDR1 MNHNS and CDR2 SASEGT. The CDR3 nucleotides read TGTGCCAGCAGTGAAAGGGGACAGGGGAATGGCTACACCTTC. Translated, it gives CASSERGQGNGYTF.

The J gene is TRBJ1-2, the V gene TRBV5-1; 7 bases match TRBD1. Germline loops: CDR1 SGHRS, CDR2 YFSETQ. There are 14 residues in the CDR3. V gave up 0 bases and J gave up 7 bases; unmatched junction bases: 6. The CDR3 DNA sequence: TGCGCCAGCAGCTTGGACAGGGGAGAGGCTGGCTACACCTTC. Protein: CASSLDRGEAGYTF.